This T cell receptor (beta chain) appears in the sequencing data of a study of blood T cell repertoires in COVID-19. On the study more broadly: T cells, B-cell-depleted T cells, or PBMCs provided the cDNA or gDNA that served as material.

The age range of participants was about 18 to 89 years, with residence in about two dozen US areas. Cohort allocation depended upon clinical history that participants reported. The authors' processing: Nucleated cell counts were estimated from reference gene primer amplification. This table comes from immunoSEQ multiplex PCR, and its TCRdb copy is limited to in-frame clones, with some not included. V, J and clone size are taken as reported in that table, and D and trimming were inferred from the DNA itself. Of around 160,000 clones in the sample, 70% to 90% were seen once. The CDR3 length is 13 residues. The germline V gene has CDR1 MDHEN and CDR2 SYDVKM. Trimming removed 6 bases from V and 3 bases from J, with 9 bases in between.

The receptor was isolated from a young woman with acute COVID-19. The rearrangement joins TRBV28 to TRBJ1-5; TRBD1 is a possible D gene (5 bases). The specimen sequenced was PBMCs or T cells enriched from blood (not recorded which). The DNA of the CDR3 is TGTGCCAGCAGGGGGGGAATCAATCAGCCCCAGCATTTT. Translation gives CASRGGINQPQHF.